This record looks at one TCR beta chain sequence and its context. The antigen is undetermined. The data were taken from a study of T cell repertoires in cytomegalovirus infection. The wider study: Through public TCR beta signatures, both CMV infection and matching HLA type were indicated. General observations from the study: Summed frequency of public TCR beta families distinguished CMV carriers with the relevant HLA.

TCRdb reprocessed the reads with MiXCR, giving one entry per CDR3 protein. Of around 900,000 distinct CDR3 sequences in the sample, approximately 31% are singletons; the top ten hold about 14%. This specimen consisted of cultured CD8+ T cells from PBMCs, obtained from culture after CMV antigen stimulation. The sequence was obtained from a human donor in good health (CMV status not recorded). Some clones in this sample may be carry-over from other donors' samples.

The CDR3 nucleotides read TGCAGCGTTGTCCCGGGGGAGGACTCCTACGAGCAGTACTTC. Its protein product is CSVVPGEDSYEQYF. This chain joins TRBV29-1 and TRBJ2-7; TRBD2 is a possible D gene (6 bases). CDR1 is SQVTM and CDR2 is ANQGSEA in the germline V gene. The CDR3 length is 14 residues. V lost 4 bases and J lost 0, with 13 bases in between.